These 8 T cell receptor beta chains originate from one sample sequenced in a study of regulatory T cells in long-lasting Graves disease. Arm-PCR with iRepertoire HTBI primers amplified the CDR3 regions for these TCR beta libraries. Each CDR3 protein gets one entry after TCRdb re-called the multiplex PCR reads with MiXCR. The sample gives 310,000 or so distinct CDR3 sequences, around a fifth of which show up once; more than 55% is in the top ten. As to time point: persistent/refractory GD, antithyroid drugs over 5 years with positive TRAb. Scientists built the TCR library using RNA that was extracted from PBMCs. This material consisted of peripheral blood mononuclear cells (PBMCs), taken when the disease was refractory, from a patient treated with antithyroid drugs. These receptors all come from a female donor with Graves disease.

V is TRBV24-1 and J is TRBJ2-5; D not resolved. V shed 4 bases and J shed 5 bases, with 4 bases lying between them. This CDR3 is built from 11 residues. CDR1 KGHDR and CDR2 SFDVKD come from the germline V gene. As DNA, the CDR3 is TGTGCCACCAGTGAAATGGAGACCCAGTACTTC. It is translated as CATSEMETQYF.

The V gene is TRBV11-2, the J gene TRBJ2-1; D not resolved. V lost 0 bases to trimming and J lost 1 base, with 4 bases between them. The CDR3 is 14 residues long. Germline V gene sequence: CDR1 SGHAT, CDR2 FQNNGV. CDR3 DNA sequence: TGTGCCAGCAGCTTAGAGGGATCCTACAATGAGCAGTTCTTC. It codes for CASSLEGSYNEQFF.

About this clonotype itself: Being one base from a much bigger clone, this may be a read error. The rearrangement uses TRBV5-1 and TRBJ2-5; 8 bases match TRBD2. The CDR3 has 13 amino acids. From germline, CDR1 is SGHRS and CDR2 YFSETQ. CDR3 region: CASNREGREAQYF. The DNA for the CDR3 is TGCGCCAGCAATCGGGAGGGCCGAGAGGCCCAGTACTTC.

The gene calls are TRBV20-1 and TRBJ1-5, with D uncertain. Germline CDR1 and CDR2: DFQATT and SNEGSKA (reference sequence). V was pared by 1 base and J by 5 bases, with 9 bases between. CDR3 length: 13 amino acids. The CDR3 is CSARVQKDQPQHF. The DNA of the CDR3 is TGCAGTGCTAGAGTCCAAAAAGATCAGCCCCAGCATTTT.

This clonotype was seen a handful of times. The chain carries TRBV28 and TRBJ1-1; no reliable D call. Germline CDR1 and CDR2: MDHEN and SYDVKM. There are 11 residues in the CDR3. Trimming removed 8 bases at V and 4 bases at J, with 8 bases between. The CDR3 DNA reads TGTGCCAGCCTTCCCAGCACTGAAGCTTTCTTT. Encoded protein: CASLPSTEAFF.

With respect to this clonotype: Since a far larger clone is one base different, this is likely a read error. The chain links TRBV7-2 to TRBJ2-2, with 7 bases lining up with TRBD2. This CDR3 is 18 amino acids long. Looked up from germline, CDR1 is SGHTA and CDR2 is FQGNSA. Losses at the gene ends were 6 bases for V and 7 bases for J; bases not matched to a gene: 20. The CDR3 region has the DNA TGTGCCAGCAGACCCATGTCCCAACGGGACTACCTCTTCGGGGAGCTGTTTTTT. This translates into CASRPMSQRDYLFGELFF.

This clonotype was detected ten times or more. The V call is TRBV10-3, the J call TRBJ1-2; TRBD1 is a possible D gene (5 bases). Germline assignment: CDR1 ENHRY and CDR2 SYGVKD. Between the trimmed V and J ends, which lost 7 bases and 5 bases, there was a span of 14 bases. This CDR3 region has 13 residues. This CDR3 is CAITQGGEYGYTF. The CDR3 nucleotides read TGTGCCATCACGCAGGGTGGGGAATATGGCTACACCTTC.

This chain connects TRBV6-1 to TRBJ1-1; 11 nucleotides align to TRBD1. The germline CDR1 and CDR2 sequences are MNHNS and SASEGT. The CDR3 extends over 14 amino acids. With 5 bases clipped from V and 10 bases from J, the junction kept 9 bases outside the gene matches. The CDR3: CASSTGQGARGAFF. CDR3 DNA sequence: TGTGCCAGCAGTACTGGACAGGGGGCTCGCGGAGCTTTCTTT.